The entry below gives a single T cell receptor (beta chain) sequence along with its context. Germline loops: CDR1 SGHRS, CDR2 YFSETQ. V was pared by 4 bases and J by 1 base, with 8 bases between. This CDR3 contains 13 residues. This sample is part of a study of T-cell reconstitution after alpha-beta-depleted transplantation in children. This sample's TCRbeta library carried unique molecular identifier barcodes. TCRdb re-derived calls from the PCR reads in MiXCR, one entry per CDR3 protein. The sample carries about 340,000 distinct CDR3 sequences, about an eighth recorded once. This TCR was sampled from a human donor who donated a stem cell graft to a child with Fanconi anemia. The sample consisted of PBMCs, taken from the stem cell graft. The rearrangement uses TRBV5-1 and TRBJ1-1, with D hard to call. As DNA, the CDR3 is TGCGCCAGCAGCGCTACGAGGAACACTGAAGCTTTCTTT. Its protein is CASSATRNTEAFF.